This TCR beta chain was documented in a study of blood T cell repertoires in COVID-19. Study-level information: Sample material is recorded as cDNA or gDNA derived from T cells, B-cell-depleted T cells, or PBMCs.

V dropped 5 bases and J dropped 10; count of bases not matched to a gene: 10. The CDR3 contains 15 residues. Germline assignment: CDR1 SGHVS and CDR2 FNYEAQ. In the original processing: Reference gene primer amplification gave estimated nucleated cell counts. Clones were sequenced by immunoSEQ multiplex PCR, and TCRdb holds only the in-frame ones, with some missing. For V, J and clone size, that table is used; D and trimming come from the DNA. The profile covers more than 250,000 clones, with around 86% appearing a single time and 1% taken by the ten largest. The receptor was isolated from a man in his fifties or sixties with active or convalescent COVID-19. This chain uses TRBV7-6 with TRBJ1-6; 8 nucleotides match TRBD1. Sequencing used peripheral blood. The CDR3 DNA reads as TGTGCCAGCAGCGGCCGGACAGGGTTTCGCTCACCCCTCCACTTT. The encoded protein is CASSGRTGFRSPLHF.